This T cell receptor (beta chain) derives from a study of T cell responses to AZD1222 COVID-19 vaccine. Whole-study context: Pooled together were second doses at about 4 or about 12 weeks. Overall study results and limits: Spike-specific TCR breadth rose after two AZD1222 doses, and depth rose as well. Regions 160-218 and 743-854 held dominance among vaccine-associated CD4 TCRs, which spanned spike.

Germline lookup yields CDR1 SNHLY and CDR2 FYNNEI. The CDR3 is made up of 14 amino acids. Trimming cost V 7 bases and J 0 bases; bases outside gene matches: 6. As concerns this clone: Its target is not known.

The method was immunoSEQ multiplex PCR; TCRdb's version includes in-frame clones alone and lacks a portion of them. In the table there are more than 90,000 clones, roughly 87% of which are singletons. Here the sequenced sample was peripheral blood, taken on day 0 of AZD1222 vaccination. The receptor comes from an adult in good health. The J gene is TRBJ2-7, the V gene TRBV2, with 7 positions matching TRBD1. The CDR3 coding sequence is TGTGCCAGCAACCCAACAGGGGCCTCCTACGAGCAGTACTTC. Translated, it gives CASNPTGASYEQYF.